The 19 T cell receptor beta chains presented below share a single source sample, sequenced in a study of tissue T cells after allogeneic stem cell transplantation. Using immunoSEQ multiplex PCR, the repertoire was profiled, and TCRdb retains in-frame clones only, with some absent. The sample carries 5,000 to 7,000 clones, around 65% recorded once. This specimen consisted of duodenum tissue, obtained at autopsy. Receptors were obtained from a woman aged 18 to 50 with breast cancer.

V gene TRBV18 combines with J gene TRBJ1-4; D unclear. V lost 3 bases and J 5 bases, leaving 7 bases between the germline ends. The CDR3 consists of 13 residues. The germline V gene has CDR1 KGHSH and CDR2 LQKENI. DNA for the CDR3: TGTGCCAGCTCACCCGCAGCGAATGAAAAACTGTTTTTT. It yields the protein CASSPAANEKLFF.

The rearrangement joins TRBV5-5 to TRBJ2-3; the match to TRBD2 covers 8 bases. J was trimmed by 2 bases and V by 1 base; bases with no gene match: 3. Per the germline V gene, CDR1 is SGHKS and CDR2 is YYEKEE (reference sequence). CDR3 length: 15 amino acids. CDR3 DNA: TGTGCCAGCAGCTTGCGGGGGGGAAACACAGATACGCAGTATTTT. Translating it yields CASSLRGGNTDTQYF.

The rearrangement links TRBV7-2 to TRBJ2-1; D gene unclear. The CDR3 is 13 residues long. Germline loops: CDR1 SGHTA, CDR2 FQGNSA. V was clipped by 5 bases and J by 0 bases, with 5 bases between them. The CDR3 here is CASSPPSYNEQFF. The CDR3 bases are TGTGCCAGCAGCCCCCCCTCCTACAATGAGCAGTTCTTC.

This clone was seen once. The CDR3 spells CASSLIGGRADTQYF. As DNA, the CDR3 is TGTGCCAGCAGCTTAATAGGCGGGAGGGCAGATACGCAGTATTTT. The chain links TRBV7-3 to TRBJ2-3, with 9 bases matching TRBD2. In germline, CDR1 is SGHTA, CDR2 FQGTGA. Trimming at V came to 1 base and at J to 4 bases, leaving 3 bases not matched to a gene. This CDR3 is built from 15 residues.

The CDR3 reads CASSQGASGNTIYF. CDR3 in DNA: TGTGCCAGCAGCCAAGGAGCCTCTGGAAACACCATATATTTT. The chain uses TRBV3-1 (or the pseudogene TRBV3-2) and TRBJ1-3; D is uncertain. Germline V lookup: CDR1 LGHDT, CDR2 YNNKEL (reference sequence). V was shortened by 1 base and J by 0 bases, with 4 bases between the two germline ends. This CDR3 has 14 amino acids.

This clone was picked up a small number of times. V and J are TRBV5-8 and TRBJ2-1; the match to TRBD2 covers 12 bases. The CDR3 loop spans 17 amino acids. The germline V gene encodes CDR1 SGHTS and CDR2 YDEGEE. Trimming removed 6 bases from V and 4 bases from J; junction bases left unmatched: 11. CDR3 region: CASKTPWLAGGYNEQFF. The CDR3 DNA reads TGTGCCAGCAAAACCCCGTGGCTAGCGGGGGGGTACAATGAGCAGTTCTTC.

This chain links TRBV1 with TRBJ2-1; the table's D gene call, TRBD1, was not cross checked with the DNA. TRBV1 is shown as a pseudogene. This CDR3 has 14 residues. This CDR3 is CTSSQGAGDDEQFF. In nucleotides, the CDR3 is TGCACCAGCAGCCAAGGCGCAGGGGACGATGAGCAGTTCTTC.

The CDR3 region is CASSYSNQENEQYF. DNA for the CDR3: TGTGCCAGCAGTTACTCGAACCAGGAGAACGAGCAGTACTTC. The genes are TRBV6-2 or TRBV6-3 and TRBJ2-7, with D unclear. Germline V lookup: CDR1 MNHEY, CDR2 SVGEGT. V lost 0 bases and J lost 5, with 11 bases in between. This CDR3 contains 14 residues.

This clone has more than one count but fewer than ten. J is TRBJ2-7 and V is TRBV5-1; possibly TRBD1 for D (5 bases). CDR3 length: 13 amino acids. The germline V gene encodes CDR1 SGHRS and CDR2 YFSETQ. V lost 0 bases and J lost 5, with 9 bases in between. CDR3 sequence: CASSLGGKDEQYF. In DNA form, the CDR3 reads TGCGCCAGCAGCTTGGGGGGCAAGGACGAGCAGTACTTC.

This clone was seen more than once but under ten times. V gene TRBV20-1 combines with J gene TRBJ2-3; D is unresolved. The CDR3 length is 11 residues. V lost 6 bases, J lost 14 bases, and 18 bases lay in between. Germline CDR1 and CDR2: DFQATT and SNEGSKA (reference sequence). The DNA for the CDR3 is TGCAGTGCCCCCGAGTCCACTGCTCGGTATTTT. Amino acids: CSAPESTARYF.

This rearrangement joins TRBV5-6 to TRBJ2-7, with TRBD2 as a possible D gene (5 bases). The CDR3 contains 14 residues. The germline V gene encodes CDR1 SGHDT and CDR2 YYEEEE. The V and J ends lost 3 bases and 1 base respectively, with 11 bases between them. Here the CDR3 DNA reads TGTGCCAGCAGCTGGACTGTCGTTTCCTACGAGCAGTACTTC. Protein: CASSWTVVSYEQYF.

This clone was detected only once. The chain is built from TRBV5-6 and TRBJ2-7, with D hard to call. Germline-derived CDR1 and CDR2 are SGHDT and YYEEEE. V was cut by 2 bases and J by 4 bases, with 10 bases left in between. The CDR3 has 13 amino acids. CDR3 in DNA: TGTGCCAGCAGCTTTCAGTCGCGATACGAGCAGTACTTC. The encoded protein is CASSFQSRYEQYF.

This clone was seen a few times. The V gene is TRBV7-8, the J gene TRBJ1-3; TRBD1 matches 10 bases. V lost 5 bases to trimming and J lost 1 base; unmatched junction nucleotides: 8. CDR1 is SGHVS, CDR2 FQNEAQ, per germline. The CDR3 extends over 17 amino acids. CDR3 sequence: CASSGSGTGVSGNTIYF. The DNA for the CDR3 is TGTGCCAGCAGCGGATCCGGGACAGGGGTATCTGGAAACACCATATATTTT. The whole variable domain, remainder taken from reference TRBV7-8 and TRBJ1-3, is GAGVSQSPRYKVAKRGQDVALRCDPISGHVSLFWYQQALGQGPEFLTYFQNEAQLDKSGLPSDRFFAERPEGSVSTLKIQRTQQEDSAVYLCASSGSGTGVSGNTIYFGEGSWLTVV.

The chain has TRBV19 and TRBJ2-2; TRBD1 agrees at 9 bases. The germline CDR1 and CDR2 sequences are LNHDA and SQIVND (reference sequence). V gave up 9 bases and J gave up 4 bases; unmatched junction bases: 9. The CDR3 runs 15 residues. The CDR3 protein is CASYKGTGSTGELFF. The CDR3 DNA is TGTGCCAGCTACAAAGGGACAGGGAGCACCGGGGAGCTGTTTTTT.

This rearrangement joins TRBV7-9 to TRBJ2-7, with D possibly matching TRBD1 (5 bases). Germline CDR1 reads SEHNR; CDR2 reads FQNEAQ (reference sequence). The CDR3 loop spans 14 amino acids. The V gene lost 5 bases and the J gene lost 4 bases, with 15 bases spanning the gap. The CDR3 protein is CASSPGMVGYEQYF. The CDR3 region has the DNA TGTGCCAGCAGCCCAGGGATGGTCGGGTACGAGCAGTACTTC. Full variable domain (outside the CDR3, taken from reference TRBV7-9 and TRBJ2-7): DTGVSQNPRHKITKRGQNVTFRCDPISEHNRLYWYRQTLGQGPEFLTYFQNEAQLEKSRLLSDRFSAERPKGSFSTLEIQRTEQGDSAMYLCASSPGMVGYEQYFGPGTRLTVT.

This chain joins TRBV7-9 and TRBJ2-5; possibly TRBD2 for D (5 bases). The CDR3 is made up of 16 amino acids. Germline-derived CDR1 and CDR2 are SEHNR and FQNEAQ (reference sequence). V was cut by 5 bases and J by 3 bases, with 19 bases left in between. The chain's CDR3 is CASSMNSLPGKETQYF. DNA of the CDR3: TGTGCCAGCAGCATGAATAGCCTCCCGGGGAAAGAGACCCAGTACTTC.

This chain links TRBV25-1 with TRBJ2-7; D is uncertain. CDR3 size: 17 residues. CDR1 MGHDK and CDR2 SYGVNS come from the germline V gene. Deletions cut 4 bases from V and 8 bases from J, with 27 bases between. The CDR3 reads CASSGPPSDNSLMKQYF. For the CDR3, the DNA is TGTGCCAGCAGTGGGCCCCCTTCCGACAATTCCCTCATGAAGCAGTACTTC.

The chain uses TRBV7-2 and TRBJ1-1, with 7 nucleotides matching TRBD1. The CDR3 covers 15 residues. Losses at the gene ends were 1 base for V and 4 bases for J; bases not matched to a gene: 6. CDR1 is SGHTA, CDR2 FQGNSA, per germline. The CDR3 coding sequence is TGTGCCAGCAGCTTAGGGGACAGAAGGACCACTGAAGCTTTCTTT. Residues: CASSLGDRRTTEAFF.

The rearrangement joins TRBV6-5 to TRBJ2-5, with a weak D call TRBD1 (5 bases). Trimming removed 9 bases from V and 5 bases from J, with 13 bases in between. Germline V lookup: CDR1 MNHEY, CDR2 SVGAGI. CDR3 length: 12 residues. CDR3 DNA: TGTGCCAGTCAGGGCGGCTGGGAGACCCAGTACTTC. Its protein is CASQGGWETQYF.